This TCR beta chain was recovered during a study of blood T cell repertoires in COVID-19. Study information: Acute-phase and convalescent COVID-19 samples originated in the United States, Italy and Spain. PBMCs, B-cell-depleted T cells, or T cells were the source of the cDNA or gDNA that made up the material.

How the authors handled the data: The authors estimated nucleated cell counts from reference gene primer amplification. The protocol was immunoSEQ multiplex PCR, while the TCRdb copy is restricted to in-frame clones and leaves out a portion. V and J calls plus clone size are reproduced from that table; the DNA served to infer D and trimming. The sample shows 310,000 or so clones, roughly 82% of them seen only once. The CDR3 is 15 amino acids. Germline trimming cut 4 bases from V and 6 bases from J; bases unmatched to any gene: 6. In germline, CDR1 is SGDLS, CDR2 YYNGEE. The specimen sequenced was peripheral blood. The sequence was obtained from a woman in her forties or fifties with acute or convalescent COVID-19. The rearrangement uses TRBV9 and TRBJ2-1, with 11 bases that match TRBD2. The CDR3, as DNA: TGTGCCAGCAGCCTAAGACTAGCGGGACGCAATGAGCAGTTCTTC. It yields the protein CASSLRLAGRNEQFF.